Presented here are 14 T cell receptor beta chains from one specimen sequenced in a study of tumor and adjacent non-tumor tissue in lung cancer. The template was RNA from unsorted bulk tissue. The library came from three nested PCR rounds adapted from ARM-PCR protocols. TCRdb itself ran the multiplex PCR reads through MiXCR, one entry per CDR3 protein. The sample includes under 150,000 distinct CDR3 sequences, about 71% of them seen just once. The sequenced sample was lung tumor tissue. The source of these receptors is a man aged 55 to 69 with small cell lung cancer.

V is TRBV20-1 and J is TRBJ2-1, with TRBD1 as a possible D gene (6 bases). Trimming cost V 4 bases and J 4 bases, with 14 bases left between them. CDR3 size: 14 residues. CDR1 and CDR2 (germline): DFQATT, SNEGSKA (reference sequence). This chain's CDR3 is CSATDRSVYNEQFF. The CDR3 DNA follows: TGCAGTGCTACAGACAGGTCAGTTTACAATGAGCAGTTCTTC.

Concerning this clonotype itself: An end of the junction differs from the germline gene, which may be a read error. The DNA for the CDR3 is TGCGCCAGCTGCCGTCTAGCGGGAGGGAACAATGAGCAGTTTTTC. Its protein is CASCRLAGGNNEQFF. V and J are TRBV4-1 and TRBJ2-1; TRBD2 agrees at 12 bases. The CDR3 covers 15 residues. The germline V gene has CDR1 MGHRA and CDR2 YSYEKL.

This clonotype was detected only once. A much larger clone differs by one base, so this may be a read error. The CDR3 DNA follows: TGTGCCAGCAGTTTATCTGGCAAGGGGTGGAGTGGCTACACCTTC. This codes for CASSLSGKGWSGYTF. This sequence joins TRBV28 and TRBJ1-2; a weak D match, TRBD1 (5 bases). Trimming shortened V by 1 base and J by 7 bases, and 16 bases separated the two germline ends. Looked up from germline, CDR1 is MDHEN and CDR2 is SYDVKM. The CDR3 consists of 15 residues.

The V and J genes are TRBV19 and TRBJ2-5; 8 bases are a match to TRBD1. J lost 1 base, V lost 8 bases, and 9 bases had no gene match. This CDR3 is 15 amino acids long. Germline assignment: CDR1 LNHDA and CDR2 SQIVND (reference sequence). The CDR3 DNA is TGTGCCAGTGCCGGGACAGGATTGTTCCAAGAGACCCAGTACTTC. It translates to CASAGTGLFQETQYF.

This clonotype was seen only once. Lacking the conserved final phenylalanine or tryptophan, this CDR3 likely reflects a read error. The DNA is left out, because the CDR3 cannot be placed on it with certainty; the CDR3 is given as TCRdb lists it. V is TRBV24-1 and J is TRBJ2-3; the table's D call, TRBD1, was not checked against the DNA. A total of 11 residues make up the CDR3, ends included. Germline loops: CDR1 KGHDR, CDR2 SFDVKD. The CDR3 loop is CATGDGDRRYL.

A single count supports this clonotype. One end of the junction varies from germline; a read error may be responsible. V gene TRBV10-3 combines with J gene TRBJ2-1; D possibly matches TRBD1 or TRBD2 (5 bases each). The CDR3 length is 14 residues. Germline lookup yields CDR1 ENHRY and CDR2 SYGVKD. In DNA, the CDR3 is TGTTCCATCAGTGACCCGGGACCACATAATGAGCAGTTCTTC. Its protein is CSISDPGPHNEQFF.

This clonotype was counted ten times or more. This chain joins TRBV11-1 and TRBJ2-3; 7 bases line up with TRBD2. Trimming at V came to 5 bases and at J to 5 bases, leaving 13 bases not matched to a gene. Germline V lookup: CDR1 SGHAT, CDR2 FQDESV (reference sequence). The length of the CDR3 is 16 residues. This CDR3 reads CASSLHSIAGLDTQYF. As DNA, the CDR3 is TGTGCCAGCAGCCTTCACAGTATAGCGGGCTTAGATACGCAGTATTTT.

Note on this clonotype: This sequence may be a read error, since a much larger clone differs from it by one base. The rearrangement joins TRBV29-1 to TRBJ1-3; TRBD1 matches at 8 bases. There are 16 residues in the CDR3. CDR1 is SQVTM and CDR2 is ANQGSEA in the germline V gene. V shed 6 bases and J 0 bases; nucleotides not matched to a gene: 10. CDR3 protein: CSVGDGQGGSGNTIYF. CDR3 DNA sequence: TGCAGCGTGGGAGATGGACAGGGAGGCTCTGGAAACACCATATATTTT.

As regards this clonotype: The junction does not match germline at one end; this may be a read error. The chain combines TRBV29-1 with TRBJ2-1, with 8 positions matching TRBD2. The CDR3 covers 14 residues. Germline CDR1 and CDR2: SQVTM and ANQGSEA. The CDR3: CSARSGGSYKEQFF. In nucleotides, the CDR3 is TGCAGCGCCAGAAGCGGGGGCTCCTACAAAGAGCAGTTCTTC.

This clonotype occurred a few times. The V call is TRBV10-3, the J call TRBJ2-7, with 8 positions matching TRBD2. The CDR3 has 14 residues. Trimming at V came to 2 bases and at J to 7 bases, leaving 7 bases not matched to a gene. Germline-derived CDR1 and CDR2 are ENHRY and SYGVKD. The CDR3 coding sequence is TGTGCCATCAGTGAGAGAGCGGGAGTTGGTGAGCAGTACTTC. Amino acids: CAISERAGVGEQYF.

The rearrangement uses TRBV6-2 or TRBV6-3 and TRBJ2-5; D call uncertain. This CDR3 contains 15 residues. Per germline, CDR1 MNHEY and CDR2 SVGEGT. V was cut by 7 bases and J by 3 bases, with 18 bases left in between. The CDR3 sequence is CASTTPDGMEETQYF. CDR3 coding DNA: TGTGCCAGCACCACCCCTGATGGTATGGAAGAGACCCAGTACTTC.

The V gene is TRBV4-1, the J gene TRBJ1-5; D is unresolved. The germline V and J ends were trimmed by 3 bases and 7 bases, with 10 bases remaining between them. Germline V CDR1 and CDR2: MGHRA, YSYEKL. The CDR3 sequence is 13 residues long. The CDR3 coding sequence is TGCGCCAGCAGCCAGACCCTCGGGCAGCCCCAGCATTTT. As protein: CASSQTLGQPQHF.

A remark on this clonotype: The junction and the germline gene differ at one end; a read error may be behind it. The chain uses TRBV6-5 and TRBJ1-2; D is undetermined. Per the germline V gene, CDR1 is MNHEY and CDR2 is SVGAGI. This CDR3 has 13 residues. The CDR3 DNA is TGTGCCAGCCGTTACGGGTCGGGCAATGGCTACACCTTC. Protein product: CASRYGSGNGYTF.

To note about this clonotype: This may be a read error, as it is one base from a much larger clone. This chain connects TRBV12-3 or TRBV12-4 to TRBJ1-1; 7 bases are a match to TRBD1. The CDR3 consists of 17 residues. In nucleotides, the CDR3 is TGTGCCAGCAGATCCAGCATCCCGACAGGGAGGGACACTGAAGTTTTCTTT. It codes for CASRSSIPTGRDTEVFF.